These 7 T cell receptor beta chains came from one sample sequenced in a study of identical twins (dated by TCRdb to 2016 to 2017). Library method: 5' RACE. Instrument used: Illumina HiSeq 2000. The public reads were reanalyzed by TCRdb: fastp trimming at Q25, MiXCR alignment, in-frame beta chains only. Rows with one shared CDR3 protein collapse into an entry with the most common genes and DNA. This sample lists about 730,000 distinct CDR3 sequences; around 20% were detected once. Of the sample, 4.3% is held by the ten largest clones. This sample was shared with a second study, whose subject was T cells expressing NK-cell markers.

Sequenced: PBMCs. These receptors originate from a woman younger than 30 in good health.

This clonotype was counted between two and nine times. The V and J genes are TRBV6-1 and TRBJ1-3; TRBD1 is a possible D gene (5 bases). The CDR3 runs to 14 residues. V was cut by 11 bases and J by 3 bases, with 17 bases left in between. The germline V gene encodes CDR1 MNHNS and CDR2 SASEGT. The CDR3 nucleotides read TGTGCCGCTCATCCCGTCGGGGGTGGAAACACCATATATTTT. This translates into CAAHPVGGGNTIYF.

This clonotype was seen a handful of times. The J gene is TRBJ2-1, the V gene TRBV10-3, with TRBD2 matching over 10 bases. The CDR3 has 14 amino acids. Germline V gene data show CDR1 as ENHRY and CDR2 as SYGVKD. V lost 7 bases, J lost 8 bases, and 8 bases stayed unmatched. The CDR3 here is CAITPGLAYYEQFF. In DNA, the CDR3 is TGTGCCATCACCCCGGGACTAGCGTATTATGAGCAGTTCTTC.

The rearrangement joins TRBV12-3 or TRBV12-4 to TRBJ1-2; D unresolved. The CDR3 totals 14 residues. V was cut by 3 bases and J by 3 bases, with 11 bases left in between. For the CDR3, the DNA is TGTGCCAGCAGTTTTGAGGGCTGGGACTATGGCTACACCTTC. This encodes CASSFEGWDYGYTF.

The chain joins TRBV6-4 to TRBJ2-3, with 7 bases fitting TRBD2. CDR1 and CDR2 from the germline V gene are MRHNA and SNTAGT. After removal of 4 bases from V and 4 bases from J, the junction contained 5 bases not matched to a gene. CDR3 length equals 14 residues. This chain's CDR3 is CASSVGGSSDTQYF. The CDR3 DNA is TGTGCCAGCAGTGTGGGGGGGAGCTCAGATACGCAGTATTTT.

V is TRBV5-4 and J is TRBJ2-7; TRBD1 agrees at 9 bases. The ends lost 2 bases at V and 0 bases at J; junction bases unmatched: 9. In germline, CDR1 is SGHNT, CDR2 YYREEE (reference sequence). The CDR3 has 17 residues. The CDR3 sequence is CASSFIKGTGYSYEQYF. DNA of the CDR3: TGTGCCAGCAGCTTTATAAAAGGGACAGGGTACTCCTACGAGCAGTACTTC.

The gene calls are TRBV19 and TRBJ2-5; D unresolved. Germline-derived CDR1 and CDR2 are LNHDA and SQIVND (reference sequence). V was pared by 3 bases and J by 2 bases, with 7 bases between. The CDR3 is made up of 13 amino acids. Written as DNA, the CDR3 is TGTGCCAGTAGTATGCCTGGTCAAGAGACCCAGTACTTC. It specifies CASSMPGQETQYF.

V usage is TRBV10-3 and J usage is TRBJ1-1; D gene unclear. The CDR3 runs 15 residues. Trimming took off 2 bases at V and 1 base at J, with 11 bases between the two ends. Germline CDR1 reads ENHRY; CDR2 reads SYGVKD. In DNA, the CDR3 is TGTGCCATCAGTGAGCGGGAGACACGGAACACTGAAGCTTTCTTT. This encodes CAISERETRNTEAFF.